The sequence of this T cell receptor beta chain was determined in a study of cytomegalovirus exposure and HLA in healthy donors. Overall study results and limits: Presence/absence analyses assumed roughly uniform sequencing depth across donors, which may not hold. Published work reported that the classifier diagnosed cytomegalovirus status with high specificity and sensitivity. Some TCR beta chains (about 180 of them) were listed as cytomegalovirus-associated. In vitro checks showed that three CMV-associated chains really do target CMV antigens.

Note on this clone: Its matching antigen is unknown.

Germline V gene lookup returns CDR1 SEHNR and CDR2 FQNEAQ (reference sequence). V was cut by 4 bases and J by 6 bases, with 16 bases left in between. This CDR3 contains 15 residues. The study ran its PCR with 60 Vbeta and 13 Jbeta primers. TCRdb's copy holds only in-frame clones and misses some; the assay was immunoSEQ multiplex PCR. The sample includes approximately 200,000 clones, around 80% of them seen just once. The chain couples TRBV7-9 to TRBJ1-5; tentative D call: TRBD1 (5 bases). The sample comprised PBMCs. The clonotype was recovered from a man aged 35 to 55 in good health and CMV-seronegative. The CDR3 nucleotides are TGTGCCAGCAGCTCATCAGCCCAGGGCGGTCAGCCCCAGCATTTT. Protein: CASSSSAQGGQPQHF. The full variable domain, its missing parts supplied by reference TRBV7-9 and TRBJ1-5, is DTGVSQNPRHKITKRGQNVTFRCDPISEHNRLYWYRQTLGQGPEFLTYFQNEAQLEKSRLLSDRFSAERPKGSFSTLEIQRTEQGDSAMYLCASSSSAQGGQPQHFGDGTRLSIL.